The 23 T cell receptor beta chains in this list originate from one sample, sequenced in a study of neurological immune-mediated disorders. One entry per CDR3 protein, called by TCRdb with MiXCR from the 5' RACE reads. The sample lists tens of thousands of distinct CDR3 sequences; around 3.6% were seen once. Sequencing input: PBMCs. These receptor sequences come from a woman aged 45-59 years with multiple sclerosis.

The table lists this clonotype with many counts. CDR3 in DNA: TGTGCCAGCAGCAAAGGACAGCTGGAGAATCAGCCCCAGCATTTT. This sequence encodes CASSKGQLENQPQHF. The chain has TRBV7-2 and TRBJ1-5; D is perhaps TRBD1 (6 bases). Germline CDR1 and CDR2: SGHTA and FQGNSA. V lost 5 bases, J lost 4 bases, and 15 bases lay in between. This CDR3 comprises 15 residues.

This clonotype was counted at least ten times. The chain has TRBV3-1 and TRBJ1-3; the D is unclear. Looked up from germline, CDR1 is LGHDT and CDR2 is YNNKEL (reference sequence). V lost 2 bases to trimming and J lost 3 bases, with 2 bases between them. This CDR3 contains 12 residues. CDR3 in amino acids: CASSQLGNTIYF. In nucleotides, the CDR3 is TGTGCCAGCAGCCAACTTGGAAACACCATATATTTT. The variable domain in full, with the rest retrieved from reference TRBV3-1 and TRBJ1-3, is DTAVSQTPKYLVTQMGNDKSIKCEQNLGHDTMYWYKQDSKKFLKIMFSYNNKELIINETVPNRFSPKSPDKAHLNLHINSLELGDSAVYFCASSQLGNTIYFGEGSWLTVV.

About this clonotype itself: This may be a read error: a much more frequent sequence differs by one nucleotide. The chain carries TRBV20-1 and TRBJ1-3; D is possibly TRBD1 (6 bases). This CDR3 has 13 residues. The germline V gene encodes CDR1 DFQATT and CDR2 SNEGSKA (reference sequence). V was trimmed by 4 bases and J by 2 bases, leaving 9 bases between them. CDR3 nucleotides: TGCAGTGCTAACGGACAGACTGGAAACACCATATATTTT. It translates to CSANGQTGNTIYF.

This clonotype was detected ten times or more. The chain carries TRBV5-1 and TRBJ2-7; D unresolved. This CDR3 is built from 11 residues. The ends were cut back, 3 bases at V and 4 bases at J, with 5 bases in the middle. CDR1 is SGHRS and CDR2 is YFSETQ in the germline V gene. The CDR3 spells CASSSQYEQYF. The CDR3 nucleotides are TGCGCCAGCAGCTCACAATACGAGCAGTACTTC. Full variable domain (rest looked up from reference TRBV5-1 and TRBJ2-7): KAGVTQTPRYLIKTRGQQVTLSCSPISGHRSVSWYQQTPGQGLQFLFEYFSETQRNKGNFPGRFSGRQFSNSRSEMNVSTLELGDSALYLCASSSQYEQYFGPGTRLTVT.

This clonotype was seen many times. The chain uses TRBV25-1 and TRBJ2-1; no reliable D call. The CDR3 is 10 residues long. Trimming left V 5 bases short and J 12 bases short, with 8 bases between. Germline loops: CDR1 MGHDK, CDR2 SYGVNS. The DNA of the CDR3 is TGTGCCAGCAGTTCCTTTAGGCAGTTCTTC. It codes for CASSSFRQFF. Together with reference TRBV25-1 and TRBJ2-1, the CDR3 gives the full variable domain: EADIYQTPRYLVIGTGKKITLECSQTMGHDKMYWYQQDPGMELHLIHYSYGVNSTEKGDLSSESTVSRIRTEHFPLTLESARPSHTSQYLCASSSFRQFFGPGTRLTVL.

The table lists this clonotype with a few counts. V gene TRBV12-3 or TRBV12-4 combines with J gene TRBJ2-5, with 9 bases identical to TRBD1. The trim removed 5 bases at V and 4 bases at J, leaving 8 bases unmatched. The CDR3 consists of 15 residues. DNA of the CDR3: TGTGCCAGCAGTCAACAGGGGGCGCTCGGAGAGACCCAGTACTTC. Translated: CASSQQGALGETQYF.

Turning to this clonotype: This could be a read error, since a much larger clone is one nucleotide away. The chain combines TRBV4-3 with TRBJ1-5; D is perhaps TRBD1 (5 bases). Per germline, CDR1 LGHNA and CDR2 YSLEER. CDR3 length: 15 amino acids. In nucleotides, the CDR3 is TGCGCCAGCAGCCGACGAACAGGCAGCAATCAGCACCAGCATTTT. It specifies CASSRRTGSNQHQHF.

The sample holds many counts of this clonotype. The chain recombines TRBV20-1 with TRBJ2-1; no reliable D call. Looked up from germline, CDR1 is DFQATT and CDR2 is SNEGSKA (reference sequence). The CDR3 is made up of 11 amino acids. V lost 3 bases, J lost 10 bases, and 10 bases lay in between. CDR3 sequence (DNA): TGCAGTGCTAGTCCCGCTGGCGAGCAGTTCTTC. It specifies CSASPAGEQFF.

Many counts were recorded for this clonotype. The chain recombines TRBV20-1 with TRBJ2-3; 8 bases line up with TRBD2. This CDR3 has 19 amino acids. Trimming at V came to 6 bases and at J to 2 bases, leaving 22 bases not matched to a gene. CDR1 DFQATT and CDR2 SNEGSKA come from the germline V gene (reference sequence). DNA of the CDR3: TGCAGTGCCGAGGGGTGGCAGGGACGGGGGGGTGTACACACAGATACGCAGTATTTT. This codes for CSAEGWQGRGGVHTDTQYF.

This clonotype was recorded many times. The rearrangement uses TRBV3-1 and TRBJ2-2; D remains ambiguous. Germline CDR1 LGHDT, CDR2 YNNKEL (reference sequence). CDR3 size: 15 residues. Trimming left V 4 bases short and J 0 bases short, with 9 bases between. CDR3 coding DNA: TGTGCCAGCAGCCGCCGCTGGACGAACACCGGGGAGCTGTTTTTT. Its translation: CASSRRWTNTGELFF.

In its sample, this clonotype was seen many times. The chain is built from TRBV20-1 and TRBJ1-5, with a tentative D call TRBD1 (5 bases). There are 12 residues in the CDR3. Germline CDR1 reads DFQATT; CDR2 reads SNEGSKA (reference sequence). The germline V and J ends were trimmed by 1 base and 6 bases, with 7 bases remaining between them. The CDR3 DNA sequence: TGCAGTGCTAGAGGGGGCCGTCAGCCCCAGCATTTT. Amino acid sequence: CSARGGRQPQHF.

The sample holds many counts of this clonotype. The rearrangement uses TRBV3-1 and TRBJ2-7; 8 nucleotides line up with TRBD2. Looked up from germline, CDR1 is LGHDT and CDR2 is YNNKEL (reference sequence). This CDR3 spans 13 amino acids. The junction had 2 bases not matched to a gene; V was cut back by 4 bases and J by 3 bases. The CDR3 DNA reads as TGTGCCAGCAGCCCGAGCGGGGGCTACGAGCAGTACTTC. Amino acids: CASSPSGGYEQYF.

This clonotype was seen at least ten times. The chain is built from TRBV11-3 and TRBJ2-3; D ambiguous. CDR1 SGHNT and CDR2 YENEEA come from the germline V gene. The CDR3 totals 15 residues. The germline V and J ends were trimmed by 5 bases and 1 base, with 13 bases remaining between them. The CDR3 DNA is TGTGCCAGCAGCCCGGGTGGGGTTGGCACAGATACGCAGTATTTT. Protein product: CASSPGGVGTDTQYF.

This clonotype was seen many times. The rearrangement joins TRBV4-3 to TRBJ2-2; D perhaps matches TRBD1 (7 bases). The V gene lost 0 bases and the J gene lost 6 bases, with 14 bases spanning the gap. The CDR3 is 16 residues long. The V gene's germline CDR1 is LGHNA and CDR2 YSLEER. The CDR3 reads CASSQEMGRGAGELFF. CDR3 nucleotide sequence: TGCGCCAGCAGCCAAGAAATGGGCAGGGGGGCCGGGGAGCTGTTTTTT.

This chain connects TRBV6-9 to TRBJ1-5; a weak D match, TRBD1 (6 bases). CDR3 length equals 18 residues. Germline V CDR1 and CDR2: MNHGY, SVAAGI. The CDR3 DNA reads as TGTGTCGATGAAAGGACGGGGGCAAACCCTAGAGCTTATCAGCCCCAGCATTTT. It yields the protein CVDERTGANPRAYQPQHF.

In this sample, this clonotype turned up many times. This sequence joins TRBV5-8 and TRBJ1-2, with a tentative D call TRBD1 (6 bases). The length of the CDR3 is 14 residues. CDR1 and CDR2 (germline): SGHTS, YDEGEE. Trimming left V 4 bases short and J 5 bases short, with 15 bases between. The CDR3 region is CASSRPGQLYGYTF. The DNA for the CDR3 is TGTGCCAGCAGCCGGCCAGGACAGTTATATGGCTACACCTTC.

This clonotype was seen ten or more times. The chain carries TRBV4-1 and TRBJ1-5; tentative D call: TRBD1 (5 bases). This CDR3 is 14 amino acids long. Germline values: CDR1 MGHRA, CDR2 YSYEKL. V lost 3 bases and J 1 base, leaving 7 bases between the germline ends. CDR3 nucleotide sequence: TGCGCCAGCAGCCAGAGACAGAGCAATCAGCCCCAGCATTTT. Its protein product is CASSQRQSNQPQHF.

This clonotype was recorded at least ten times. CDR3 protein: CASSPTGSETQYF. CDR3 bases: TGTGCCAGCTCACCTACAGGGTCAGAGACCCAGTACTTC. The V gene is TRBV18, the J gene TRBJ2-5; the D gene is possibly TRBD1 (6 bases). Trimming cost V 3 bases and J 4 bases, with 9 bases left between them. This CDR3 has 13 residues. CDR1 and CDR2 (germline): KGHSH, LQKENI.

This clonotype was counted at least ten times. This chain joins TRBV6-5 and TRBJ1-4, with D possibly TRBD1 on 5 matching bases. Trimming took 0 bases from V and 12 from J, leaving 14 bases between them. The CDR3 length is 14 residues. The V gene's germline CDR1 is MNHEY and CDR2 SVGAGI. CDR3 sequence: CASSYSSGSVELFF. As DNA, the CDR3 is TGTGCCAGCAGTTACTCGTCAGGGTCTGTAGAACTGTTTTTT.

This clonotype was seen more than once but under ten times. The rearrangement joins TRBV4-1 to TRBJ2-5, with 11 bases fitting TRBD2. The CDR3 has 15 residues. J was trimmed by 2 bases and V by 6 bases; bases with no gene match: 5. Germline V gene lookup returns CDR1 MGHRA and CDR2 YSYEKL. CDR3 sequence reads: CASRPGTSGQETQYF. CDR3 sequence (DNA): TGCGCCAGCAGACCCGGGACTAGCGGACAAGAGACCCAGTACTTC.

This clonotype was found many times. A single base separates this from a much larger clone, so it may be a read error. This sequence joins TRBV7-2 and TRBJ2-3, with D perhaps TRBD1 or TRBD2 (5 bases each). Germline V gene sequence: CDR1 SGHTA, CDR2 FQGNSA. V dropped 2 bases and J dropped 4 bases, with 13 bases sitting between them. This CDR3 has 15 amino acids. CDR3 sequence (DNA): TGTGCCAGCAGCTTAATGCTGGGGGTGGCAGATACGCAGTATTTT. This translates into CASSLMLGVADTQYF.

This clonotype was counted many times. The rearrangement uses TRBV5-1 and TRBJ2-1, with TRBD2 identical over 9 bases. V shed 0 bases and J 9 bases; nucleotides not matched to a gene: 4. Germline V gives CDR1 SGHRS, CDR2 YFSETQ. The length of the CDR3 is 14 residues. DNA for the CDR3: TGCGCCAGCAGCTTGGTTAGCGGGGGTTCTGAGCAGTTCTTC. Its protein is CASSLVSGGSEQFF.

Many counts were recorded for this clonotype. This chain links TRBV27 with TRBJ2-6; no clear D. Trimming left V 2 bases short and J 3 bases short, with 2 bases between. Germline CDR1 MNHEY, CDR2 SMNVEV (reference sequence). The CDR3 spans 13 residues. CDR3 sequence reads: CASSLLGANVLTF. CDR3 DNA sequence: TGTGCCAGCAGTTTACTTGGGGCCAACGTCCTGACTTTC.